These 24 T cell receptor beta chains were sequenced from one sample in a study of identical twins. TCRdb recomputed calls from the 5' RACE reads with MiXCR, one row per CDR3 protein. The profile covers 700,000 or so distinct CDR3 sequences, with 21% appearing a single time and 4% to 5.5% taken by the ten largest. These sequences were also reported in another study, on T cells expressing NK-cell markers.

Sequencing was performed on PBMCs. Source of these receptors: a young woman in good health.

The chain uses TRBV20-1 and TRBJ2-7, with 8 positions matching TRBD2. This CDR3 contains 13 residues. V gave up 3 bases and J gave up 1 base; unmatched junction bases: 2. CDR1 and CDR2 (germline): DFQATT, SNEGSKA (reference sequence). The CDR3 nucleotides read TGCAGTGCTAGCGGGGGGGCTTCCTACGAGCAGTACTTC. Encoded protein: CSASGGASYEQYF.

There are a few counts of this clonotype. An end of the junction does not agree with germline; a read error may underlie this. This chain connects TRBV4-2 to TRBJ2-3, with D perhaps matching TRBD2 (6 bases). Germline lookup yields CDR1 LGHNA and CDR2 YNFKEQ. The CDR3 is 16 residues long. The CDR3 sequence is CASSQDWASGTDTQYF. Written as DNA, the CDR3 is TGCGCCAGCAGCCAAGATTGGGCTAGCGGCACAGATACGCAGTATTTT.

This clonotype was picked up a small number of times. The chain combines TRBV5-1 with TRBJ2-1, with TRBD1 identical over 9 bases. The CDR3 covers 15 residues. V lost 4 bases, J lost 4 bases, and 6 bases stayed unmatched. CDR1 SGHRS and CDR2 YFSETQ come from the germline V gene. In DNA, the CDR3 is TGCGCCAGCAGCGGGGGACAGGGCTTATACAATGAGCAGTTCTTC. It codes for CASSGGQGLYNEQFF.

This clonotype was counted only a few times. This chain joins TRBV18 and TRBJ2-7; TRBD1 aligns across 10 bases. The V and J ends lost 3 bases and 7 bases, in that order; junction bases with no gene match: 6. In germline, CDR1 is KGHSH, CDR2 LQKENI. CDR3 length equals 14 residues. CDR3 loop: CASSPTDRGSEQYF. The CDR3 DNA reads TGTGCCAGCTCACCGACGGACAGGGGGAGTGAGCAGTACTTC.

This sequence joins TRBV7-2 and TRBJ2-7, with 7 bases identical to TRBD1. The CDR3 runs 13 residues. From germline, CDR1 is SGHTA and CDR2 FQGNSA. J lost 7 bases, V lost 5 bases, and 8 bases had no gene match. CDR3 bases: TGTGCCAGCAGCCCCGCCCAGGGGGATGAGCAGTACTTC. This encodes CASSPAQGDEQYF.

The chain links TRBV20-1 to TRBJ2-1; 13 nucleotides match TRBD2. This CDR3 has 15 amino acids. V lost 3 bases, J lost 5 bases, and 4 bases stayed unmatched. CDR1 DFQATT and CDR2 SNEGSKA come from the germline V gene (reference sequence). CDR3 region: CSASPGLAGDNEQFF. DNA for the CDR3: TGCAGTGCTAGTCCCGGACTAGCGGGAGACAATGAGCAGTTCTTC.

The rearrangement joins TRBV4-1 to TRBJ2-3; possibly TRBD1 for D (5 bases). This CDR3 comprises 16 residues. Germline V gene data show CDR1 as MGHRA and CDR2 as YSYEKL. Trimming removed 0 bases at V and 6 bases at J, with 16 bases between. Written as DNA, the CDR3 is TGCGCCAGCAGCCAAGAACATCAACAGGTCATGGATACGCAGTATTTT. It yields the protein CASSQEHQQVMDTQYF.

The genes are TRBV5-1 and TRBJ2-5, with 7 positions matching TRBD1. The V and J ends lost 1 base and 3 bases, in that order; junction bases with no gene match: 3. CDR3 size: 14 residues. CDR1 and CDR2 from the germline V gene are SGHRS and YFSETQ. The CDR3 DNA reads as TGCGCCAGCAGCTTGCAGGGACAGAAAGAGACCCAGTACTTC. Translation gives CASSLQGQKETQYF.

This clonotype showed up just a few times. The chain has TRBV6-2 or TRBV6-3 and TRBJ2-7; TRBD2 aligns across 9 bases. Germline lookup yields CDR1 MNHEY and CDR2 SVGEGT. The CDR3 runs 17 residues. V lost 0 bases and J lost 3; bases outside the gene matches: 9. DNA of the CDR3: TGTGCCAGCAGTTACTCCGGACTAGCGAAGAAGAGCTACGAGCAGTACTTC. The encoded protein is CASSYSGLAKKSYEQYF.

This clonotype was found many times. CDR3 in amino acids: CASSPTRTPNEQFF. In DNA, the CDR3 is TGTGCCAGCAGTCCCACGCGGACTCCCAATGAGCAGTTCTTC. V and J are TRBV27 and TRBJ2-1; a possible D gene is TRBD2 (5 bases). The germline V gene has CDR1 MNHEY and CDR2 SMNVEV (reference sequence). The CDR3 has 14 residues. V was shortened by 5 bases and J by 6 bases, with 14 bases between the two germline ends.

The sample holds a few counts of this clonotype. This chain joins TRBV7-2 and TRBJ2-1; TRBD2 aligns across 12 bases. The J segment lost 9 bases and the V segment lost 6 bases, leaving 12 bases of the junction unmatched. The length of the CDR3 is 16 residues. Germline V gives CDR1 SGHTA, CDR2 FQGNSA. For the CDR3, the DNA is TGTGCCAGCAGGTTCCCCGGACTAGCGGGACGAGGTGAGCAGTTCTTC. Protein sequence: CASRFPGLAGRGEQFF.

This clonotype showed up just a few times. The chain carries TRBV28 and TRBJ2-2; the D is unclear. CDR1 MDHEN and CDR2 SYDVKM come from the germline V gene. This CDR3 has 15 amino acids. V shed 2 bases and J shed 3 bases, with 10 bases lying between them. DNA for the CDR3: TGTGCCAGCAGTTTAGGGTATTTTCACACCGGGGAGCTGTTTTTT. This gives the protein CASSLGYFHTGELFF. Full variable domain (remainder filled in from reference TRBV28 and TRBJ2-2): DVKVTQSSRYLVKRTGEKVFLECVQDMDHENMFWYRQDPGLGLRLIYFSYDVKMKEKGDIPEGYSVSREKKERFSLILESASTNQTSMYLCASSLGYFHTGELFFGEGSRLTVL.

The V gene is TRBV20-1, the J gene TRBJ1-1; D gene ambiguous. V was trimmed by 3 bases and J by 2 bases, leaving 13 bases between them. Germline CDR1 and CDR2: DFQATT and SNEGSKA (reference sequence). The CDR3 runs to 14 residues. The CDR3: CSASGLSPNTEAFF. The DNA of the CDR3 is TGCAGTGCTAGTGGTCTCTCCCCTAACACTGAAGCTTTCTTT.

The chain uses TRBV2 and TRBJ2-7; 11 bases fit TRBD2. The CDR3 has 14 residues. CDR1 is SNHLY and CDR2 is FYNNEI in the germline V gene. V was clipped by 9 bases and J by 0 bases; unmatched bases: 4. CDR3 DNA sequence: TGTGCCAGGAGACTAGCGGGGTTCTCCTACGAGCAGTACTTC. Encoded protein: CARRLAGFSYEQYF.

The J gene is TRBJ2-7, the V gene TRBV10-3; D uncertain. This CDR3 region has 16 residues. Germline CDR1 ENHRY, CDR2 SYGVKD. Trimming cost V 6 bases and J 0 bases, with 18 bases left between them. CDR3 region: CAISKRSAESSYEQYF. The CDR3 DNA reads TGTGCCATCAGCAAGAGGAGTGCAGAGAGCTCCTACGAGCAGTACTTC.

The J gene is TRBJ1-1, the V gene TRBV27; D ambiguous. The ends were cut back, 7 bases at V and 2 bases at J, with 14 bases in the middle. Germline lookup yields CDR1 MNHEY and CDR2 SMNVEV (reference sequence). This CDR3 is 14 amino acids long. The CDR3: CASNFIPSNTEAFF. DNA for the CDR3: TGTGCCAGCAACTTTATCCCATCAAACACTGAAGCTTTCTTT.

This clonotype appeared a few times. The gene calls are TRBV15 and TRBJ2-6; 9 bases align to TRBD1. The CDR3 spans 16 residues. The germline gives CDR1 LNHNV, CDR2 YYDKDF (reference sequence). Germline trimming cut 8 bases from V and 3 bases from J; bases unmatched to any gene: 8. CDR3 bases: TGTGCCACCGCTGGACAGGGGTATTTTGGGGCCAACGTCCTGACTTTC. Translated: CATAGQGYFGANVLTF.

The CDR3 protein is CSALGGGRQPQHF. CDR3 sequence (DNA): TGCAGTGCCCTCGGGGGGGGTCGACAGCCCCAGCATTTT. V is TRBV20-1 and J is TRBJ1-5; possible D gene TRBD1, 5 bases. The ends were cut back, 6 bases at V and 7 bases at J, with 16 bases in the middle. CDR1 and CDR2 (germline): DFQATT, SNEGSKA (reference sequence). There are 13 residues in the CDR3.

In DNA form, the CDR3 reads TGCAGTGTTCTACCAGCAGGCTATGGCTACACCTTC. Residues: CSVLPAGYGYTF. V and J are TRBV20-1 and TRBJ1-2; D gene unclear. This CDR3 has 12 amino acids. V was clipped by 7 bases and J by 4 bases, with 13 bases between them. In germline, CDR1 is DFQATT, CDR2 SNEGSKA (reference sequence).

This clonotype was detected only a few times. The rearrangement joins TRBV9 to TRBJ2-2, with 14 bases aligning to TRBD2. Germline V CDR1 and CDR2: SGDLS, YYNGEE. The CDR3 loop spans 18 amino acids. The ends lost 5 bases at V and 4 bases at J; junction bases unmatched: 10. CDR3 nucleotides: TGTGCCAGCAGGGATGGACTAGCGGGAGGAAAAGGCACCGGGGAGCTGTTTTTT. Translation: CASRDGLAGGKGTGELFF. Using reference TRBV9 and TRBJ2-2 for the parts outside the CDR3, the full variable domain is DSGVTQTPKHLITATGQRVTLRCSPRSGDLSVYWYQQSLDQGLQFLIQYYNGEERAKGNILERFSAQQFPDLHSELNLSSLELGDSALYFCASRDGLAGGKGTGELFFGEGSRLTVL.

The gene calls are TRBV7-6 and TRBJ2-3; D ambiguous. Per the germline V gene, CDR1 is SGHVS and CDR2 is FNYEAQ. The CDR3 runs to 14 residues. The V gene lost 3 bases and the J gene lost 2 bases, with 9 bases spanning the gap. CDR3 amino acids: CASSLERYTDTQYF. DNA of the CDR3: TGTGCCAGCAGCTTGGAACGGTACACAGATACGCAGTATTTT.

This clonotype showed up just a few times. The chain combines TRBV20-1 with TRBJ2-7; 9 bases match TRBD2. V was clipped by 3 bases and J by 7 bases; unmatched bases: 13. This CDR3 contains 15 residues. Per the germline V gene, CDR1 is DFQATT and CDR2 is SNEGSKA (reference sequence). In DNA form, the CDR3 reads TGCAGTGCTAGTTGGGCGGGAGGGCCACAGGGGGAGCAGTACTTC. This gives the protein CSASWAGGPQGEQYF.

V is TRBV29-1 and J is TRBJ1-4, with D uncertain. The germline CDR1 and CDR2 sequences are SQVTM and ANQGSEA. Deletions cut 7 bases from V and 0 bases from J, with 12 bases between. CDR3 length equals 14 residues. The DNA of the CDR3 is TGCAGCGCGGAGGTGGCAGCAACTAATGAAAAACTGTTTTTT. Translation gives CSAEVAATNEKLFF. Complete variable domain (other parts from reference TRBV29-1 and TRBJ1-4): SAVISQKPSRDICQRGTSLTIQCQVDSQVTMMFWYRQQPGQSLTLIATANQGSEATYESGFVIDKFPISRPNLTFSTLTVSNMSPEDSSIYLCSAEVAATNEKLFFGSGTQLSVL.

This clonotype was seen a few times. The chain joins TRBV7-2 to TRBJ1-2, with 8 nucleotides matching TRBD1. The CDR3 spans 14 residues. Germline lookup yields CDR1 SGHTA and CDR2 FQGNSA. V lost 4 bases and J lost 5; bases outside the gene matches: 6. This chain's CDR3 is CASSSGTGPYGYTF. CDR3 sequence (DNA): TGTGCCAGCAGCTCGGGGACAGGTCCTTATGGCTACACCTTC.